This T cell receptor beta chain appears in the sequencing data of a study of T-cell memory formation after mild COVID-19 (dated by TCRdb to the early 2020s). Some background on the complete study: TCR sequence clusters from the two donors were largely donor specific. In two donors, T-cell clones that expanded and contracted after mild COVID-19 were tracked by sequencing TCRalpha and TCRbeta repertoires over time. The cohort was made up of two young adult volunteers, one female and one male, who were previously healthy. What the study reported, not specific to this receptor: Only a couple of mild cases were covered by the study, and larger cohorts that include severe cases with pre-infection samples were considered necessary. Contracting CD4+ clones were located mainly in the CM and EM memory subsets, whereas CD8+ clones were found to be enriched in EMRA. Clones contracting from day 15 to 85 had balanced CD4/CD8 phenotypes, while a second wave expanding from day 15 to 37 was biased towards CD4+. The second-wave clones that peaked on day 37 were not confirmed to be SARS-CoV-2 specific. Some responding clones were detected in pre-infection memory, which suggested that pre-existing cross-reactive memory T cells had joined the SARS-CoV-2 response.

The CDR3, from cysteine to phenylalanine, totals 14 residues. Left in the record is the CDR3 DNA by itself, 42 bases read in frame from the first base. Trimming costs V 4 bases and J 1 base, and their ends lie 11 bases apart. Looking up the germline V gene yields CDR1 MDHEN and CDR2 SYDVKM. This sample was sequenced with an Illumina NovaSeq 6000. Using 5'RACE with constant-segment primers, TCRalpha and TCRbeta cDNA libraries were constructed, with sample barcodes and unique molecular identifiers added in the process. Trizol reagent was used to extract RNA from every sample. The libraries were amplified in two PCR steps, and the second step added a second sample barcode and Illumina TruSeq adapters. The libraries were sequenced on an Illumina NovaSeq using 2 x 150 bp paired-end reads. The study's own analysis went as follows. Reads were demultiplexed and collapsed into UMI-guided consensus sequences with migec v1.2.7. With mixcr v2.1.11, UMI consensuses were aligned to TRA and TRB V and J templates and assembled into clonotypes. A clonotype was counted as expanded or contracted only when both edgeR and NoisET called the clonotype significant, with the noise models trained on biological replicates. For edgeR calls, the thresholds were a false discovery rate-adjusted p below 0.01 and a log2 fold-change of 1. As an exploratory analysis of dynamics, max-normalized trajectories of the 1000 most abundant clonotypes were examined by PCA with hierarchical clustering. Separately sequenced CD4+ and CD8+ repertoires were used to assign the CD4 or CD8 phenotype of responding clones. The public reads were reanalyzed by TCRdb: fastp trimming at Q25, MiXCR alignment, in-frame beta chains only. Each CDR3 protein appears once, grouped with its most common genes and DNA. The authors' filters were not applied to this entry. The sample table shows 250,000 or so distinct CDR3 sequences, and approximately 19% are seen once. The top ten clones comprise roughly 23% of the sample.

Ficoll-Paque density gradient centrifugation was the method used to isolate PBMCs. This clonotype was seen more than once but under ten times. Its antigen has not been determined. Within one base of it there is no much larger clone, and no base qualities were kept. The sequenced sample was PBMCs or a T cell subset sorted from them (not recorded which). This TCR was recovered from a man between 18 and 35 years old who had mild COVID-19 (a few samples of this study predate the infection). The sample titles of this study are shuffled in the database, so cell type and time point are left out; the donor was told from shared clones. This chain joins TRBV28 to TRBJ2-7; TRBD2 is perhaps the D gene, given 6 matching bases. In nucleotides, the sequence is TGTGCCAGCAGTTCCCCGGGGGAGTCCTACGAGCAGTACTTC. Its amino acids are CASSSPGESYEQYF.